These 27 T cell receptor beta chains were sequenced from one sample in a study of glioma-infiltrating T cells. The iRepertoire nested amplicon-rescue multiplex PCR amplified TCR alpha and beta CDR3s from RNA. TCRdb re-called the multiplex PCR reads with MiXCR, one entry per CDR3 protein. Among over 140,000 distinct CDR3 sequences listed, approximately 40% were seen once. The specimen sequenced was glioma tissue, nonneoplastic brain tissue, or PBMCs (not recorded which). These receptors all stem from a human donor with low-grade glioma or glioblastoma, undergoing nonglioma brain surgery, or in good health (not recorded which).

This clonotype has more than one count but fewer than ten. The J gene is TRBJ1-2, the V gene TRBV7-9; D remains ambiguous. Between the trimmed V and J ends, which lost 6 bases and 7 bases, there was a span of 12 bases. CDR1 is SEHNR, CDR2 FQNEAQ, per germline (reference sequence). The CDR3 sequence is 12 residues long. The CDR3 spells CASSKDRSGYTF. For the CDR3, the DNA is TGTGCCAGCAGTAAGGACCGGAGTGGCTACACCTTC. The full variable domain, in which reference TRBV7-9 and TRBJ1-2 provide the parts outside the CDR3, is DTGVSQNPRHKITKRGQNVTFRCDPISEHNRLYWYRQTLGQGPEFLTYFQNEAQLEKSRLLSDRFSAERPKGSFSTLEIQRTEQGDSAMYLCASSKDRSGYTFGSGTRLTVV.

CDR3 sequence: CASIGTSSYEQYF. In nucleotides, the CDR3 is TGTGCCAGCATTGGCACATCCTCCTACGAGCAGTACTTC. The rearrangement joins TRBV6-1 to TRBJ2-7, with D uncertain. Between the trimmed V and J ends, which lost 7 bases and 0 bases, there was a span of 10 bases. The CDR3 runs to 13 residues. Germline lookup yields CDR1 MNHNS and CDR2 SASEGT.

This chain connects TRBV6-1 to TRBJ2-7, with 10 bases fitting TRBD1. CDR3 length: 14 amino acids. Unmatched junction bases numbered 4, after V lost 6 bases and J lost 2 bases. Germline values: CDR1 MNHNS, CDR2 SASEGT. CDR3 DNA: TGTGCCAGCAGCCGGGACAGGGGTACCTACGAGCAGTACTTC. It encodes CASSRDRGTYEQYF.

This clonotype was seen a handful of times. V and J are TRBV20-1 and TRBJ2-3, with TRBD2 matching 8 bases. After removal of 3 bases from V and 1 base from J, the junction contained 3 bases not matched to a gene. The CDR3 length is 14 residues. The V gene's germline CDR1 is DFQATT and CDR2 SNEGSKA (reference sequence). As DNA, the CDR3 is TGCAGTGCTAGTAGGCGGGAGGGCACAGATACGCAGTATTTT. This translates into CSASRREGTDTQYF.

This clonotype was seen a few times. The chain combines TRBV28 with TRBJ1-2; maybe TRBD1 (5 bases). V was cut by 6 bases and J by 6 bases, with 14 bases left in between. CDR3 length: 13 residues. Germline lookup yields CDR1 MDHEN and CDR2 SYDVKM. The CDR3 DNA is TGTGCCAGCAGGTTAGGGGTAAATAATGGCTACACCTTC. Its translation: CASRLGVNNGYTF.

The CDR3 reads CSAREEEVSNQPQHF. CDR3 nucleotide sequence: TGCAGTGCTAGAGAAGAGGAGGTTAGCAATCAGCCCCAGCATTTT. The chain links TRBV20-1 to TRBJ1-5; D is ambiguous. The V and J ends lost 0 bases and 0 bases respectively, with 9 bases between them. The V gene's germline CDR1 is DFQATT and CDR2 SNEGSKA (reference sequence). The CDR3 has 15 residues.

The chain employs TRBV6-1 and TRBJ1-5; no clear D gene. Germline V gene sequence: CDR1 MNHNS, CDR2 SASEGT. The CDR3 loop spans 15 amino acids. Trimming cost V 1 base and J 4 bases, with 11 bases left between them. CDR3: CASSEVSQANQPQHF. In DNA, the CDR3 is TGTGCCAGCAGTGAAGTGTCCCAAGCTAATCAGCCCCAGCATTTT.

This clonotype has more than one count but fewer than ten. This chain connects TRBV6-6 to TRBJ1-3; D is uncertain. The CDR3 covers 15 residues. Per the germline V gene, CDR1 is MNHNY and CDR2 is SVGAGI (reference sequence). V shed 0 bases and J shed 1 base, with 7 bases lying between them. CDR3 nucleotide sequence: TGTGCCAGCAGTTACTCGTCAGCTTCTGGAAACACCATATATTTT. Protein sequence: CASSYSSASGNTIYF.

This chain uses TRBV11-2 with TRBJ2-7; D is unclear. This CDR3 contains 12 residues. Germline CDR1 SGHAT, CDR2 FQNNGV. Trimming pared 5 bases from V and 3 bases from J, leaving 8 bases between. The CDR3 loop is CASSPANYEQYF. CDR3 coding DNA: TGTGCCAGCAGCCCGGCCAACTACGAGCAGTACTTC.

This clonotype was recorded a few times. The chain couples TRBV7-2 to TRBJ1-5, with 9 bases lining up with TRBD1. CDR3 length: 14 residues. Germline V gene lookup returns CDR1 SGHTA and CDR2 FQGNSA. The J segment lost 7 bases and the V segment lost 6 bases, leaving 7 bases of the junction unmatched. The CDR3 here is CASSWGQGTQPQHF. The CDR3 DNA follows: TGTGCCAGCAGTTGGGGACAGGGAACCCAGCCCCAGCATTTT.

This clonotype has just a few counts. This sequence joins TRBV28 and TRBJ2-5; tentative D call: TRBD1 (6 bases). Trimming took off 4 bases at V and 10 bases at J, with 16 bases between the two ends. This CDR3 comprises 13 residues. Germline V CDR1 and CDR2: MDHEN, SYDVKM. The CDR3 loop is CASSSGQFQDQYF. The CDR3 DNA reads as TGTGCCAGCAGTTCCGGACAGTTTCAGGACCAGTACTTC. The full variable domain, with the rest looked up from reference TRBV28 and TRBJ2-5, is DVKVTQSSRYLVKRTGEKVFLECVQDMDHENMFWYRQDPGLGLRLIYFSYDVKMKEKGDIPEGYSVSREKKERFSLILESASTNQTSMYLCASSSGQFQDQYFGPGTRLLVL.

The chain's CDR3 is CASSLYALGQGIESQYF. CDR3 sequence (DNA): TGTGCCAGCAGTTTATATGCATTGGGACAGGGGATCGAGTCCCAGTACTTC. The V call is TRBV27, the J call TRBJ2-5; 10 bases agree with TRBD1. Per the germline V gene, CDR1 is MNHEY and CDR2 is SMNVEV (reference sequence). The CDR3 sequence is 17 residues long. Trimming cost V 1 base and J 9 bases; bases outside gene matches: 14.

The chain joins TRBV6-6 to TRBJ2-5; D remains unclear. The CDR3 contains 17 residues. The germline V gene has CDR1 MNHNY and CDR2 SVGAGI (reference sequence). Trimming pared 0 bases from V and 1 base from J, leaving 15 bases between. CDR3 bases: TGTGCCAGCAGTTACTCTTGGAGCAGAACTTTCCAAGAGACCCAGTACTTC. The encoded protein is CASSYSWSRTFQETQYF.

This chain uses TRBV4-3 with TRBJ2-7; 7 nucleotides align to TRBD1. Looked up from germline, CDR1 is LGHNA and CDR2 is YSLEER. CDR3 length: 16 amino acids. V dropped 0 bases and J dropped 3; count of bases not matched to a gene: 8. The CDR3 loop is CASSQDATGKLYEQYF. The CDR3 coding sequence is TGCGCCAGCAGCCAAGATGCGACAGGGAAACTCTACGAGCAGTACTTC.

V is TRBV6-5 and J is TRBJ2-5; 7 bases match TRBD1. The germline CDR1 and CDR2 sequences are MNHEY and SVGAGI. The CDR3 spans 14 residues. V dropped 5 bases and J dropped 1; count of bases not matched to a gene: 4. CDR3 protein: CASSPGQTQETQYF. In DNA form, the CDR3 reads TGTGCCAGCAGTCCGGGACAGACCCAAGAGACCCAGTACTTC.

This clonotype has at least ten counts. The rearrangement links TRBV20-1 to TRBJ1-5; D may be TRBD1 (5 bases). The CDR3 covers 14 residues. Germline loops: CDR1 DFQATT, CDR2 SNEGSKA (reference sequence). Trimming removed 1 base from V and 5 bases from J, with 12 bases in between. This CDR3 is CSARGSREDQPQHF. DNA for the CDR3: TGCAGTGCTAGAGGTTCCAGGGAGGATCAGCCCCAGCATTTT.

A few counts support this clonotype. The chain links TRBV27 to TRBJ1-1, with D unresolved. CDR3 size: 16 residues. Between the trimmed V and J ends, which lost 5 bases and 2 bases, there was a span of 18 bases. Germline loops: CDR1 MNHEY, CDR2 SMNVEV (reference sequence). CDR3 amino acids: CASSHPPGRDNTEAFF. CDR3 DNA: TGTGCCAGCAGTCACCCCCCGGGGAGGGATAACACTGAAGCTTTCTTT.

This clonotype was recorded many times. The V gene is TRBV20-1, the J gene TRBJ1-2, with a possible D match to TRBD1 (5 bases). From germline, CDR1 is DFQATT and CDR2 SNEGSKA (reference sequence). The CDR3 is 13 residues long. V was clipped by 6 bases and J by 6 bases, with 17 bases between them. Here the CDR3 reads CSAPLDGGDGYTF. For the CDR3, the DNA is TGCAGTGCCCCTCTGGACGGGGGAGATGGCTACACCTTC.

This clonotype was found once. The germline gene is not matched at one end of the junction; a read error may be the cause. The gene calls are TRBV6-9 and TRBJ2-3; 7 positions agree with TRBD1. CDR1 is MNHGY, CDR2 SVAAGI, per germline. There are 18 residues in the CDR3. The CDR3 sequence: CASSYAGDYRGSTGTQYF. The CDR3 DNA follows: TGTGCCAGCAGTTACGCCGGAGATTACAGGGGTAGCACAGGTACGCAGTATTTT.

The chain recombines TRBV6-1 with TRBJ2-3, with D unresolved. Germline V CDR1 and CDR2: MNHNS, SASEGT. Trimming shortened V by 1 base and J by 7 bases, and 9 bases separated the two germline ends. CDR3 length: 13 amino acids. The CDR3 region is CASSEVIEYTQYF. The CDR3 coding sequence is TGTGCCAGCAGTGAAGTTATCGAGTATACGCAGTATTTT.

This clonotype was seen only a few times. The CDR3 loop is CASITLPDTEAFF. The CDR3 coding sequence is TGTGCCAGCATTACCCTTCCTGACACTGAAGCTTTCTTT. J is TRBJ1-1 and V is TRBV2; D is ambiguous. From germline, CDR1 is SNHLY and CDR2 FYNNEI. The ends were cut back, 7 bases at V and 3 bases at J, with 12 bases in the middle. The CDR3 has 13 residues.

In DNA, the CDR3 is TGTGCCAGCAGCTCCCCGAGGACAGGGGGCTACGAGCAGTACTTC. Protein: CASSSPRTGGYEQYF. The chain links TRBV6-1 to TRBJ2-7; TRBD1 matches at 10 bases. The germline CDR1 and CDR2 sequences are MNHNS and SASEGT. V was pared by 6 bases and J by 3 bases, with 8 bases of the junction left unmatched. This CDR3 has 15 residues.

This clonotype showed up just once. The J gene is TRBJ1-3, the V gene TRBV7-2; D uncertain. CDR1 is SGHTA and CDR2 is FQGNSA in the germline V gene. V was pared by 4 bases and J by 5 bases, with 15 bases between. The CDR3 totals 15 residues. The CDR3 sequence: CASSSRQPGRNTIYF. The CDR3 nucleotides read TGTGCCAGCAGCTCCCGACAACCAGGTCGAAACACCATATATTTT.

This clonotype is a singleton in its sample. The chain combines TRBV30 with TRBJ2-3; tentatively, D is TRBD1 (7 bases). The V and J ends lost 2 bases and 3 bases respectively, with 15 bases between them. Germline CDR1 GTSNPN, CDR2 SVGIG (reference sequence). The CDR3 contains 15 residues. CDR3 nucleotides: TGTGCCTGGAGTATAGGAGGGGGCGGAACAGATACGCAGTATTTT. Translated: CAWSIGGGGTDTQYF.

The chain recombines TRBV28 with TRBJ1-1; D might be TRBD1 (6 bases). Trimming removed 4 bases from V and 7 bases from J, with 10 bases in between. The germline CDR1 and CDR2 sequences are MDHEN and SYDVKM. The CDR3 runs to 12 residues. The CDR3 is CASSCGGSEAFF. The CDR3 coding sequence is TGTGCCAGCAGTTGTGGGGGCAGTGAAGCTTTCTTT.

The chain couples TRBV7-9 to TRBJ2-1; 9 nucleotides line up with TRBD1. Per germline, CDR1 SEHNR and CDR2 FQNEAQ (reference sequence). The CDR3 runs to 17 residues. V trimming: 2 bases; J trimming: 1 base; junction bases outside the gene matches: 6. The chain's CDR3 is CASSLYGQGRSYNEQFF. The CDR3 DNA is TGTGCCAGCAGCTTATATGGACAGGGGAGATCCTACAATGAGCAGTTCTTC.

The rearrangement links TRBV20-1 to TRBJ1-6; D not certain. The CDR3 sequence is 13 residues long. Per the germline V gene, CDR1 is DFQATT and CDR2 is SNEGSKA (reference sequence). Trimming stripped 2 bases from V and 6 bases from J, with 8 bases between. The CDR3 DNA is TGCAGTGCTAGAAACGTTGGTAATTCACCCCTCCACTTT. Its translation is CSARNVGNSPLHF.